A single sample gave rise to the 15 T cell receptor beta chains below, sequenced in a study of regulatory T cells in long-lasting Graves disease (dated by TCRdb to the early 2020s). The library was built by means of multiplex PCR. The sequencing machine was an Illumina HiSeq 4000. TCR beta libraries were built with iRepertoire HTBI primers and Arm-PCR amplification of CDR3 regions. Clones were called with MiXCR by TCRdb after fastp trimmed the public reads at Q25, and only in-frame beta chains were retained. Each record represents a unique CDR3 protein, reported with the most common genes and DNA among its rows. This sample holds about 500,000 distinct CDR3 sequences; roughly 15% were observed only once. The top ten clones comprise over 9% of the sample. The time point label, read with the paper, signifies: newly diagnosed GD, antithyroid drugs for less than 3 months. RNA was extracted from PBMCs in TRIzol for both TCR sequencing and RNA sequencing.

These data were also reused for a study on T cells in Graves' hyperthyroidism and ophthalmopathy.

Sequences were derived from peripheral blood mononuclear cells (PBMCs), sampled at new diagnosis, from a patient treated with antithyroid drugs. The receptors were sampled from a middle-aged man with Graves disease. Donor details come from another sample of the same person, matched by shared clones.

In DNA, the CDR3 is TGTGCCAGCAGTTTACAGCTAGGGGCAGATACGCAGTATTTT. Amino acids: CASSLQLGADTQYF. V and J are TRBV12-3 or TRBV12-4 and TRBJ2-3, with D maybe TRBD1 (5 bases). The V end was cut by 2 bases, the J end by 4 bases, with 10 bases between. The length of the CDR3 is 14 residues.

This clonotype has at least ten counts. The chain couples TRBV29-1 to TRBJ1-1; D uncertain. V lost 4 bases to trimming and J lost 1 base, with 10 bases between them. CDR1 SQVTM and CDR2 ANQGSEA come from the germline V gene. The CDR3 is made up of 13 amino acids. CDR3 amino acids: CSVVPFPNTEAFF. The CDR3 bases are TGCAGCGTTGTGCCATTCCCGAACACTGAAGCTTTCTTT.

This clonotype was seen ten or more times. The genes are TRBV12-3 or TRBV12-4 and TRBJ1-2; no definite D call. The length of the CDR3 is 13 residues. Trimming took off 3 bases at V and 4 bases at J, with 9 bases between the two ends. The CDR3: CASSFAQPYGYTF. As DNA, the CDR3 is TGTGCCAGCAGTTTCGCACAGCCCTATGGCTACACCTTC.

This clonotype turned up a few times. This chain uses TRBV6-1 with TRBJ1-5; no clear D. There are 15 residues in the CDR3. Trimming removed 6 bases at V and 4 bases at J, with 16 bases between. CDR1 and CDR2 (germline): MNHNS, SASEGT. The CDR3 sequence is CASSLTMDGNQPQHF. The CDR3 region has the DNA TGTGCCAGCAGCCTTACGATGGACGGGAATCAGCCCCAGCATTTT.

This clonotype was detected many times. This sequence joins TRBV5-1 and TRBJ2-7; TRBD2 agrees at 8 bases. Germline CDR1 is SGHRS and CDR2 is YFSETQ. The ends lost 9 bases at V and 2 bases at J; junction bases unmatched: 10. The CDR3 covers 14 residues. CDR3 sequence: CATKPGLVTYEQYF. CDR3 DNA sequence: TGCGCCACAAAACCGGGACTAGTCACCTACGAGCAGTACTTC.

V is TRBV29-1 and J is TRBJ1-2; possible D gene TRBD1, 5 bases. Trimming left V 6 bases short and J 7 bases short, with 18 bases between. The CDR3 is 13 residues long. Per germline, CDR1 SQVTM and CDR2 ANQGSEA. CDR3 in amino acids: CSVLRDFTLGYTF. The DNA for the CDR3 is TGCAGCGTCCTCCGGGACTTCACCCTTGGCTACACCTTC.

At least ten counts were recorded for this clonotype. The chain recombines TRBV10-3 with TRBJ1-2, with TRBD1 identical over 8 bases. The CDR3 totals 14 residues. CDR1 is ENHRY, CDR2 SYGVKD, per germline. V gave up 7 bases and J gave up 3 bases; unmatched junction bases: 7. CDR3 amino acids: CAITETGADYGYTF. CDR3 nucleotides: TGTGCCATCACAGAGACAGGGGCGGACTATGGCTACACCTTC.

Many counts were recorded for this clonotype. This chain joins TRBV7-8 and TRBJ2-7, with a tentative D call TRBD1 (7 bases). The CDR3 has 13 amino acids. Germline CDR1 and CDR2: SGHVS and FQNEAQ. V was cut by 5 bases and J by 11 bases, with 19 bases left in between. In nucleotides, the CDR3 is TGTGCCAGCAGCCAAGATGGAGGGACAGTTAAGTACTTC. Translation: CASSQDGGTVKYF. Full variable domain (outside the CDR3, taken from reference TRBV7-8 and TRBJ2-7): GAGVSQSPRYKVAKRGQDVALRCDPISGHVSLFWYQQALGQGPEFLTYFQNEAQLDKSGLPSDRFFAERPEGSVSTLKIQRTQQEDSAVYLCASSQDGGTVKYFGPGTRLTVT.

This clonotype was seen at least ten times. V usage is TRBV5-1 and J usage is TRBJ2-3; 7 bases agree with TRBD1. The junction had 7 bases not matched to a gene; V was cut back by 4 bases and J by 2 bases. Germline-derived CDR1 and CDR2 are SGHRS and YFSETQ. This CDR3 has 15 amino acids. The CDR3 sequence: CASSADRPPTDTQYF. CDR3 DNA: TGCGCCAGCAGCGCGGACAGGCCCCCCACAGATACGCAGTATTTT.

This clonotype came up many times. The junction does not match germline at one end; this may be a read error. J is TRBJ2-1 and V is TRBV27; 13 bases match TRBD2. Germline CDR1 and CDR2: MNHEY and SMNVEV (reference sequence). This CDR3 has 19 residues. CDR3 DNA: TGTGCCAGCAGCTTATACACTGGGACTAGCGGGAAACCATCTCCCGAGCAGTTCTTC. Its protein product is CASSLYTGTSGKPSPEQFF.

In this sample, this clonotype turned up many times. V and J are TRBV11-2 and TRBJ1-1; tentatively, D is TRBD1 (6 bases). The CDR3 length is 15 residues. The germline V and J ends were trimmed by 4 bases and 1 base, with 13 bases remaining between them. Germline values: CDR1 SGHAT, CDR2 FQNNGV. The CDR3 DNA is TGTGCCAGCAGCTGGGGGCAGGGGAGGAACACTGAAGCTTTCTTT. Protein sequence: CASSWGQGRNTEAFF.

There are many counts of this clonotype. V is TRBV7-8 and J is TRBJ1-5; D possibly corresponds to TRBD1 (6 bases). The germline V gene encodes CDR1 SGHVS and CDR2 FQNEAQ. The CDR3 extends over 14 amino acids. V lost 1 base and J 5 bases, leaving 9 bases between the germline ends. CDR3 loop: CASSLGGGDQPQHF. For the CDR3, the DNA is TGTGCCAGCAGCTTAGGGGGGGGCGATCAGCCCCAGCATTTT.

This clonotype has a handful of counts. This chain links TRBV20-1 with TRBJ2-5; D may be TRBD2 (6 bases). This CDR3 region has 11 residues. Trimming took 7 bases from V and 7 from J, leaving 13 bases between them. Germline values: CDR1 DFQATT, CDR2 SNEGSKA (reference sequence). CDR3 in DNA: TGCAGTGGGGCGGGACCGGGGACCCAGTACTTC. Protein product: CSGAGPGTQYF.

This clonotype was picked up a small number of times. The rearrangement links TRBV30 to TRBJ1-1; possible D gene TRBD1, 5 bases. V lost 0 bases, J lost 7 bases, and 12 bases lay in between. Germline CDR1 reads GTSNPN; CDR2 reads SVGIG (reference sequence). CDR3 length: 13 amino acids. CDR3 DNA: TGTGCCTGGAGTGTACGAGTTGGGGGTGAAGCTTTCTTT. Its translation: CAWSVRVGGEAFF.

This clonotype has a handful of counts. The conserved final phenylalanine or tryptophan is absent from the CDR3, which likely points to a read error. This rearrangement joins TRBV7-9 to TRBJ2-1; 7 nucleotides align to TRBD1. Germline V gene lookup returns CDR1 SEHNR and CDR2 FQNEAQ (reference sequence). The CDR3 has 16 residues. V gave up 5 bases and J gave up 6 bases; unmatched junction bases: 13. In nucleotides, the CDR3 is TGTGCCAGCAGCGGCTGGCGACAGGGTGGAGGCAATGAGCAGTTCCTC. Translating gives CASSGWRQGGGNEQFL.